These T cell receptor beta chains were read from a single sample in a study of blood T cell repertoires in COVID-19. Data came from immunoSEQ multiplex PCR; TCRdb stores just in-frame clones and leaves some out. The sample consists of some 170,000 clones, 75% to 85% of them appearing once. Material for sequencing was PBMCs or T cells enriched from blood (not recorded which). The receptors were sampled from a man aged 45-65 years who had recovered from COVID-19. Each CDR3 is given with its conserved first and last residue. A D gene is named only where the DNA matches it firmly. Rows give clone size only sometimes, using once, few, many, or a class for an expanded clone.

DNA: TGCGCCAGCAGCCAAGGACTAGCGGGGGGTCGGAGCACAGATACGCAGTATTTT
CDR3: CASSQGLAGGRSTDTQYF
J: TRBJ2-3
D: TRBD2
size: -
V: TRBV5-1

DNA: TGTGCCAGCAGAAACCCGGGACAGGGGCGATATGGCTACACCTTC
CDR3: CASRNPGQGRYGYTF
J: TRBJ1-2
D: TRBD1
size: -
V: TRBV28

DNA: TGTGCCATCAGTTCGGGTGGGGGCGCAGGGGCTTACAATGAGCAGTTCTTC
CDR3: CAISSGGGAGAYNEQFF
J: TRBJ2-1
D: -
size: -
V: TRBV10-3

DNA: TGTGCCAGCAGCCCGGGGGGACATGGGGAGACCCAGTACTTC
CDR3: CASSPGGHGETQYF
J: TRBJ2-5
D: -
size: -
V: TRBV7-3

DNA: TGTGCCAGCAGCTTATGGAGCACCTCGGAAAAACTGTTTTTT
CDR3: CASSLWSTSEKLFF
J: TRBJ1-4
D: -
size: -
V: TRBV7-9

DNA: TGTGCCAGCAGCTTATTATCGGGGAACACTGAAGCTTTCTTT
CDR3: CASSLLSGNTEAFF
J: TRBJ1-1
D: -
size: -
V: TRBV7-8

DNA: TGTGCCAGTAGTATAGTGGCGGATCCCTACAATGAGCAGTTCTTC
CDR3: CASSIVADPYNEQFF
J: TRBJ2-1
D: -
size: -
V: TRBV19

DNA: TGTGCCAGCAGTCCGGGACTAGCGGGGCTCGGGGAGCTGTTTTTT
CDR3: CASSPGLAGLGELFF
J: TRBJ2-2
D: TRBD2
size: -
V: TRBV6-5

DNA: TGTGCCAGCAGTGTCGGGGGGAACGAGCAGTACTTC
CDR3: CASSVGGNEQYF
J: TRBJ2-7
D: TRBD2
size: few
V: TRBV2

DNA: TGTGCCAGCACCATGACAGAAGGGGGCTATGGCTACACCTTC
CDR3: CASTMTEGGYGYTF
J: TRBJ1-2
D: -
size: -
V: TRBV25-1

DNA: TGTGCCAGCAGCCCCCGGACAGGGTACACCGGGGAGCTGTTTTTT
CDR3: CASSPRTGYTGELFF
J: TRBJ2-2
D: TRBD1
size: once
V: TRBV9

DNA: TGTGCCAGCAGCTTGACGGACAGGGGGCAATCACCCCTCCACTTT
CDR3: CASSLTDRGQSPLHF
J: TRBJ1-6
D: TRBD1
size: -
V: TRBV7-9

DNA: TGTGCCAGCAGCCCTGGGACAGGCACTGAAGCTTTCTTT
CDR3: CASSPGTGTEAFF
J: TRBJ1-1
D: TRBD1
size: -
V: TRBV11-2

DNA: TGTGCCAGCAGCCCCACAGGGGATCAGCCCCAGCATTTT
CDR3: CASSPTGDQPQHF
J: TRBJ1-5
D: TRBD1
size: -
V: TRBV7-8

DNA: TGTGCCAGCAGCCAGGGCGGACCCTACAATGAGCAGTTCTTC
CDR3: CASSQGGPYNEQFF
J: TRBJ2-1
D: -
size: -
V: TRBV7-3

DNA: TGTGCCAGCAGCCAGGCCACCTACGAGCAGTACTTC
CDR3: CASSQATYEQYF
J: TRBJ2-7
D: -
size: -
V: TRBV7-9

DNA: TGTGCCAGCAGCCTGATGGGGCGGGGGGGCCCCCAAGAGACCCAGTACTTC
CDR3: CASSLMGRGGPQETQYF
J: TRBJ2-5
D: TRBD2
size: -
V: TRBV5-5

DNA: TGTGCCAGCTCGGGGACAGGGGGCTCTCAGCCCCAGCATTTT
CDR3: CASSGTGGSQPQHF
J: TRBJ1-5
D: TRBD1
size: -
V: TRBV2

DNA: TGTGCCAGCAGCCTCTTCTGGCAGGGAAAACAGCCCCAGCATTTT
CDR3: CASSLFWQGKQPQHF
J: TRBJ1-5
D: -
size: -
V: TRBV27

DNA: TGTGCCAGCAGCCGTGGACAAGCCTCTGGAAACACCATATATTTT
CDR3: CASSRGQASGNTIYF
J: TRBJ1-3
D: -
size: -
V: TRBV7-3

DNA: TGTGCCACCAGCCTATCGGGGGATTCACCCCTCCACTTT
CDR3: CATSLSGDSPLHF
J: TRBJ1-6
D: -
size: many
V: TRBV24-1

DNA: TGTGCCAGCAGCCCTCGGGATGCGTCACCCCTCCACTTT
CDR3: CASSPRDASPLHF
J: TRBJ1-6
D: -
size: -
V: TRBV3-1/TRBV3-2

DNA: TGTGCCAGCAGTTTACTCCAGGGGGCAACGGGGGAGCAGTACTTC
CDR3: CASSLLQGATGEQYF
J: TRBJ2-7
D: TRBD1
size: -
V: TRBV27

DNA: TGTGCCAGTAAGGGACAGCGCCATGAAAAACTGTTTTTT
CDR3: CASKGQRHEKLFF
J: TRBJ1-4
D: TRBD1
size: -
V: TRBV19

DNA: TGCGCCAGCAGCTTAAGGGGCACTGAAGCTTTCTTT
CDR3: CASSLRGTEAFF
J: TRBJ1-1
D: -
size: -
V: TRBV5-1

DNA: TGCGCCAGCAGCTTAACAGGGGGTCATGGCTACACCTTC
CDR3: CASSLTGGHGYTF
J: TRBJ1-2
D: TRBD1
size: -
V: TRBV5-1

DNA: TGTGCCAGCCGCACGGACAGGCTGAGCAATCAGCCCCAGCATTTT
CDR3: CASRTDRLSNQPQHF
J: TRBJ1-5
D: TRBD1
size: -
V: TRBV2

DNA: TGCAGCGTTATACTCCGGGACAGGGAGTGGGAAAAACTGTTTTTT
CDR3: CSVILRDREWEKLFF
J: TRBJ1-4
D: TRBD1
size: -
V: TRBV29-1

DNA: TGTGCCAGCAGTTACTCGGACAACTCTGGAAACACCATATATTTT
CDR3: CASSYSDNSGNTIYF
J: TRBJ1-3
D: -
size: -
V: TRBV6-5

DNA: TGTGCCAGTAGTCCCGGGACAGTAAACACCGGGGAGCTGTTTTTT
CDR3: CASSPGTVNTGELFF
J: TRBJ2-2
D: TRBD1
size: -
V: TRBV19

DNA: TGTGCCAGTAGATCGACAGGGGCAAATAATTCACCCCTCCACTTT
CDR3: CASRSTGANNSPLHF
J: TRBJ1-6
D: TRBD1
size: -
V: TRBV19

DNA: TGTGCCAGCTCACCAGACAGCCAGGCGGGGGCCAACGTCCTGACTTTC
CDR3: CASSPDSQAGANVLTF
J: TRBJ2-6
D: -
size: once
V: TRBV18

DNA: TGTGCCAGCAGCCAAGCGACAGTAGTCAATCAGCCCCAGCATTTT
CDR3: CASSQATVVNQPQHF
J: TRBJ1-5
D: -
size: -
V: TRBV4-2

DNA: TGTGCCAGCGCCAATTATCGGGGCTACACCTTC
CDR3: CASANYRGYTF
J: TRBJ1-2
D: -
size: -
V: TRBV28

DNA: TGTGCCAGCAGTGTGATGGCCGAGCAGTACTTC
CDR3: CASSVMAEQYF
J: TRBJ2-7
D: -
size: -
V: TRBV2

DNA: TGTGCCAGCAGTTTCAGGGTGAACGCTGAAGCTTTCTTT
CDR3: CASSFRVNAEAFF
J: TRBJ1-1
D: -
size: -
V: TRBV27

DNA: TGTGCCAGCAGCGTAGGCAGCCTGGGCCGAGAAGCTTTCTTT
CDR3: CASSVGSLGREAFF
J: TRBJ1-1
D: -
size: -
V: TRBV9

DNA: TGTGCCAGCAAATCGGACAGGGAGGGGGAGACCCAGTACTTC
CDR3: CASKSDREGETQYF
J: TRBJ2-5
D: -
size: -
V: TRBV5-4

DNA: TGTGCCAGCAGCGTAGAGGCGGTCGGAGGAAACACCATATATTTT
CDR3: CASSVEAVGGNTIYF
J: TRBJ1-3
D: -
size: -
V: TRBV9

DNA: TGTGCCACCATGAACGGAGGGAATCAGCCCCAGCATTTT
CDR3: CATMNGGNQPQHF
J: TRBJ1-5
D: -
size: -
V: TRBV19

DNA: TGTGCTAGTGGCCGGCCTAGCGGGGGGGCCCTAAATGAGCAGTTCTTC
CDR3: CASGRPSGGALNEQFF
J: TRBJ2-1
D: TRBD2
size: -
V: TRBV12-5

DNA: TGTGCCAGCAGTATCAGGGGTAGCAATCAGCCCCAGCATTTT
CDR3: CASSIRGSNQPQHF
J: TRBJ1-5
D: -
size: -
V: TRBV2

DNA: TGTGCCAGCTCACCACCCCTAGCGGGGGTCTATGAGCAGTTCTTC
CDR3: CASSPPLAGVYEQFF
J: TRBJ2-1
D: TRBD2
size: -
V: TRBV18

DNA: TGTGCCAGCAGTTTTAAGGGGGCGTTTTCCGAGACCCAGTACTTC
CDR3: CASSFKGAFSETQYF
J: TRBJ2-5
D: TRBD1
size: -
V: TRBV28

DNA: TGTGCCAGCAGCTCGGACAGGGGAAGCAATCAGCCCCAGCATTTT
CDR3: CASSSDRGSNQPQHF
J: TRBJ1-5
D: TRBD1
size: -
V: TRBV5-4

DNA: TGTGCCAGCTCACCCGATACAATTAGCAATCAGCCCCAGCATTTT
CDR3: CASSPDTISNQPQHF
J: TRBJ1-5
D: -
size: few
V: TRBV18

DNA: TGTGCCAGCACCACGAGGGGGAGCTCCTACGAGCAGTACTTC
CDR3: CASTTRGSSYEQYF
J: TRBJ2-7
D: -
size: -
V: TRBV3-1/TRBV3-2